The 26 T cell receptor beta chains below were found in one sample sequenced in a study of cytomegalovirus exposure and HLA in healthy donors. Vbeta (60) and Jbeta (13) primers were used in the PCR. Using immunoSEQ multiplex PCR, the repertoire was profiled, and TCRdb retains in-frame clones only, with some absent. Found here are approximately 100,000 clones, 65% to 80% of them singletons; the top ten hold about a tenth. Material for sequencing was PBMCs. The receptors originated from a man aged 35-49 years in good health and CMV-seropositive.

The chain combines TRBV6-4 with TRBJ2-1; perhaps TRBD1 as D (6 bases). Germline CDR1 reads MRHNA; CDR2 reads SNTAGT. The CDR3 spans 14 residues. With 6 bases removed from V and 8 bases from J, the gap between germline ends came to 17 bases. CDR3 bases: TGTGCCAGCAGCAAACAAGGACAGAACGATGAGCAGTTCTTC. Its translation is CASSKQGQNDEQFF.

This chain uses TRBV2 with TRBJ1-5; 9 bases are a match to TRBD1. With 4 bases clipped from V and 7 bases from J, the junction kept 11 bases outside the gene matches. Germline assignment: CDR1 SNHLY and CDR2 FYNNEI. The CDR3 has 16 residues. The CDR3 region has the DNA TGTGCCAGCAGTGCCCGGGACAGGGAGGTTGTGCAGCCCCAGCATTTT. Encoded protein: CASSARDREVVQPQHF.

The chain couples TRBV7-8 to TRBJ1-4; 9 positions agree with TRBD1. This CDR3 is built from 15 residues. Trimming took 5 bases from V and 8 from J; bases not matched to a gene: 9. Per germline, CDR1 SGHVS and CDR2 FQNEAQ. CDR3 nucleotides: TGTGCCAGCAGCCATCAGGGGACAGGGACGGAAAAACTGTTTTTT. This codes for CASSHQGTGTEKLFF.

J is TRBJ1-2 and V is TRBV7-2; D not resolved. The CDR3 is 16 amino acids. Germline V gene data show CDR1 as SGHTA and CDR2 as FQGNSA. V was shortened by 4 bases and J by 5 bases, with 20 bases between the two germline ends. This chain's CDR3 is CASSSGYRTAYYGYTF. In DNA, the CDR3 is TGTGCCAGCAGCTCCGGTTACCGGACTGCCTATTATGGCTACACCTTC.

This clone was seen a handful of times. The rearrangement joins TRBV7-8 to TRBJ1-3, with D possibly TRBD1 on 5 matching bases. The CDR3 runs to 14 residues. Germline values: CDR1 SGHVS, CDR2 FQNEAQ. V was trimmed by 0 bases and J by 8 bases, leaving 11 bases between them. CDR3 DNA: TGTGCCAGCAGCTTAGCGGCCAGGGAATACACCATATATTTT. Translation: CASSLAAREYTIYF.

This clone appeared a single time. The chain recombines TRBV7-3 with TRBJ2-7; 11 bases agree with TRBD1. This CDR3 contains 14 residues. Germline-derived CDR1 and CDR2 are SGHTA and FQGTGA. The ends lost 3 bases at V and 6 bases at J; junction bases unmatched: 4. The CDR3 sequence is CASSFGQGAREQYF. CDR3 coding DNA: TGTGCCAGCAGCTTTGGACAGGGGGCGCGCGAGCAGTACTTC.

The rearrangement uses TRBV5-1 and TRBJ1-4; a weak D match, TRBD1 (5 bases). The CDR3 is 16 amino acids. Trimming took 6 bases from V and 0 from J, leaving 15 bases between them. Germline CDR1 reads SGHRS; CDR2 reads YFSETQ. As DNA, the CDR3 is TGCGCCAGCAATACGGGGGGAGGCACAACTAATGAAAAACTGTTTTTT. It codes for CASNTGGGTTNEKLFF.

CDR3 sequence: CASSPHRTSGADTQYF. For the CDR3, the DNA is TGTGCCAGCAGCCCCCACAGGACTAGCGGGGCAGATACGCAGTATTTT. V usage is TRBV7-3 and J usage is TRBJ2-3, with TRBD2 matching over 12 bases. This CDR3 spans 16 amino acids. V trimming: 5 bases; J trimming: 4 bases; junction bases outside the gene matches: 7. Germline CDR1 and CDR2: SGHTA and FQGTGA.

This clone has more than one count but fewer than ten. The chain links TRBV7-8 to TRBJ1-5; TRBD1 might be the D (6 bases). Trimming took off 5 bases at V and 4 bases at J, with 15 bases between the two ends. The germline CDR1 and CDR2 sequences are SGHVS and FQNEAQ. CDR3 length: 15 amino acids. The CDR3 DNA follows: TGTGCCAGCAGCCCTACTCGACAGGCAAATCAGCCCCAGCATTTT. Protein product: CASSPTRQANQPQHF.

V is TRBV6-5 and J is TRBJ2-3, with D perhaps TRBD2 (7 bases). The CDR3 runs to 15 residues. The germline gives CDR1 MNHEY, CDR2 SVGAGI. The V and J ends lost 2 bases and 0 bases respectively, with 9 bases between them. CDR3 region: CASSYGGASTDTQYF. DNA of the CDR3: TGTGCCAGCAGTTACGGGGGGGCAAGCACAGATACGCAGTATTTT.

The sample holds one count of this clone. The CDR3 coding sequence is TGTGCCAGCAGCCCCCTCGATCGGGATACGCAGTATTTT. Its protein is CASSPLDRDTQYF. The rearrangement links TRBV9 to TRBJ2-3; the D is unclear. CDR1 is SGDLS and CDR2 is YYNGEE in the germline V gene. There are 13 residues in the CDR3. With 4 bases removed from V and 6 bases from J, the gap between germline ends came to 12 bases.

This clone has a handful of counts. The V and J genes are TRBV13 and TRBJ2-1; 9 bases line up with TRBD1. Germline V lookup: CDR1 PRHDT, CDR2 FYEKMQ (reference sequence). This CDR3 is 13 amino acids long. V was clipped by 4 bases and J by 10 bases; unmatched bases: 5. The CDR3 DNA sequence: TGTGCCAGCAGCTCGTACAGGGGGCCCGAGCAGTTCTTC. Translation gives CASSSYRGPEQFF.

The chain couples TRBV6-5 to TRBJ1-2; the D gene is possibly TRBD1 (6 bases). The V gene's germline CDR1 is MNHEY and CDR2 SVGAGI. Trimming removed 6 bases at V and 3 bases at J, with 14 bases between. The length of the CDR3 is 14 residues. The CDR3 region is CASSTDRRHYGYTF. The CDR3 bases are TGTGCCAGCAGCACCGACAGGCGCCACTATGGCTACACCTTC.

The chain has TRBV5-8 and TRBJ1-5; 10 positions agree with TRBD1. This CDR3 spans 15 amino acids. V dropped 5 bases and J dropped 5; count of bases not matched to a gene: 7. Per the germline V gene, CDR1 is SGHTS and CDR2 is YDEGEE. CDR3 sequence reads: CASRSGQGMDQPQHF. CDR3 nucleotides: TGTGCCAGCAGATCGGGACAGGGGATGGATCAGCCCCAGCATTTT.

In its sample, this clone was seen a few times. The rearrangement links TRBV11-2 to TRBJ1-4; 10 bases fit TRBD1. The CDR3 extends over 15 amino acids. Germline assignment: CDR1 SGHAT and CDR2 FQNNGV. V lost 4 bases, J lost 8 bases, and 7 bases stayed unmatched. The CDR3 region is CASSSWDRGGEKLFF. Written as DNA, the CDR3 is TGTGCCAGCAGCTCATGGGACAGGGGTGGGGAAAAACTGTTTTTT.

The genes are TRBV15 and TRBJ2-1; D may be TRBD2 (6 bases). The CDR3 has 15 amino acids. The germline gives CDR1 LNHNV, CDR2 YYDKDF (reference sequence). V was trimmed by 4 bases and J by 0 bases, leaving 10 bases between them. This chain's CDR3 is CATSTGTDSYNEQFF. DNA of the CDR3: TGTGCCACCAGCACCGGGACTGACTCCTACAATGAGCAGTTCTTC. Full variable domain (remainder filled in from reference TRBV15 and TRBJ2-1): DAMVIQNPRYQVTQFGKPVTLSCSQTLNHNVMYWYQQKSSQAPKLLFHYYDKDFNNEADTPDNFQSRRPNTSFCFLDIRSPGLGDTAMYLCATSTGTDSYNEQFFGPGTRLTVL.

This clone occurred a few times. The rearrangement uses TRBV5-8 and TRBJ1-5, with 7 positions matching TRBD1. The trim removed 4 bases at V and 0 bases at J, leaving 16 bases unmatched. This CDR3 has 19 residues. Germline CDR1 reads SGHTS; CDR2 reads YDEGEE. CDR3 DNA sequence: TGTGCCAGCAGCCGTTTCCGGGACAGCAACCACCTTAGCAATCAGCCCCAGCATTTT. It translates to CASSRFRDSNHLSNQPQHF. Complete variable domain (other parts from reference TRBV5-8 and TRBJ1-5): EAGVTQSPTHLIKTRGQQATLRCSPISGHTSVYWYQQALGLGLQFLLWYDEGEERNRGNFPPRFSGRQFPNYSSELNVNALELEDSALYLCASSRFRDSNHLSNQPQHFGDGTRLSIL.

The chain employs TRBV7-8 and TRBJ2-1; 7 nucleotides align to TRBD1. In germline, CDR1 is SGHVS, CDR2 FQNEAQ. CDR3 size: 16 residues. V gave up 1 base and J gave up 6 bases; unmatched junction bases: 9. DNA of the CDR3: TGTGCCAGCAGCTTAGTCGTACAGGGGTGGAGCAATGAGCAGTTCTTC. Protein sequence: CASSLVVQGWSNEQFF.

The chain combines TRBV6-5 with TRBJ2-2, with a tentative D call TRBD1 (6 bases). With 6 bases removed from V and 5 bases from J, the gap between germline ends came to 10 bases. Looked up from germline, CDR1 is MNHEY and CDR2 is SVGAGI. The CDR3 runs to 13 residues. The CDR3 DNA sequence: TGTGCCAGCAGCTCAGGGGTGACCGGGGAGCTGTTTTTT. Amino acids: CASSSGVTGELFF.

The rearrangement uses TRBV2 and TRBJ1-2; 8 nucleotides align to TRBD1. Germline CDR1 SNHLY, CDR2 FYNNEI. V shed 1 base and J 7 bases; nucleotides not matched to a gene: 11. The CDR3 spans 16 residues. DNA of the CDR3: TGTGCCAGCAGTGAAGGTGTTGGGACAGGAGGCGCTGGCTACACCTTC. This gives the protein CASSEGVGTGGAGYTF.

The V gene is TRBV27, the J gene TRBJ2-5; D unclear. The CDR3 runs to 15 residues. Trimming pared 4 bases from V and 5 bases from J, leaving 17 bases between. The germline gives CDR1 MNHEY, CDR2 SMNVEV (reference sequence). CDR3 residues: CASSSGPRLFETQYF. The CDR3 DNA sequence: TGTGCCAGCAGTTCGGGTCCCAGACTTTTTGAGACCCAGTACTTC.

The gene calls are TRBV7-2 and TRBJ2-5, with 13 bases matching TRBD2. V shed 1 base, J shed 13 bases, and the junction held 3 bases outside the gene matches. The CDR3 is 13 residues long. Germline V gives CDR1 SGHTA, CDR2 FQGNSA. The CDR3 DNA sequence: TGTGCCAGCAGCTTAGGACTAGCGGGGGGCCGGTACTTC. Translated, it gives CASSLGLAGGRYF. The variable domain in full, completed from reference TRBV7-2 and TRBJ2-5, reads GAGVSQSPSNKVTEKGKDVELRCDPISGHTALYWYRQSLGQGLEFLIYFQGNSAPDKSGLPSDRFSAERTGGSVSTLTIQRTQQEDSAVYLCASSLGLAGGRYFGPGTRLLVL.

The chain combines TRBV7-6 with TRBJ2-5; a possible D gene is TRBD1 (6 bases). CDR3 size: 15 residues. V lost 4 bases, J lost 2 bases, and 14 bases lay in between. Germline assignment: CDR1 SGHVS and CDR2 FNYEAQ. This chain's CDR3 is CASSSGPGQQETQYF. DNA of the CDR3: TGTGCCAGCAGCTCGGGCCCGGGACAACAAGAGACCCAGTACTTC.

The V gene is TRBV28, the J gene TRBJ2-7, with a weak D call TRBD1 (7 bases). The V and J ends lost 2 bases and 0 bases respectively, with 14 bases between them. Germline V CDR1 and CDR2: MDHEN, SYDVKM. This CDR3 comprises 16 residues. CDR3 in amino acids: CASSLAGQRSSYEQYF. CDR3 in DNA: TGTGCCAGCAGTTTAGCGGGACAGAGAAGCTCCTACGAGCAGTACTTC.

This chain joins TRBV7-8 and TRBJ2-7; perhaps TRBD2 as D (6 bases). Germline V lookup: CDR1 SGHVS, CDR2 FQNEAQ. This CDR3 has 14 amino acids. V shed 2 bases and J shed 3 bases, with 11 bases lying between them. The CDR3 sequence: CASSLSGGDYEQYF. CDR3 nucleotides: TGTGCCAGCAGCTTATCCGGGGGTGACTACGAGCAGTACTTC.

The sample holds a few counts of this clone. This sequence joins TRBV4-1 and TRBJ2-3; tentative D call: TRBD1 (7 bases). Trimming cost V 2 bases and J 2 bases, with 20 bases left between them. The CDR3 runs to 18 residues. CDR1 and CDR2 (germline): MGHRA, YSYEKL. Written as DNA, the CDR3 is TGCGCCAGCAGCCAATACCCAGGGGGGCCCCCCCCCACAGATACGCAGTATTTT. Its protein is CASSQYPGGPPPTDTQYF.